Listed below are T cell receptor beta chains from one sample, sequenced in a study of CD8 T cells in ankylosing spondylitis. TCRdb re-analysed the 5' RACE reads in MiXCR, keeping a single row per CDR3 protein. The sample records 650,000 to 800,000 distinct CDR3 sequences, 15% to 20% being singletons. Sequencing used blood, either unsorted or a sorted T cell fraction (not recorded which). The receptors stem from a male donor with ankylosing spondylitis. The CDR3 runs from the conserved cysteine through the conserved F or W. D genes are given only for firm matches.

D	V	J	CDR3
.	TRBV12-3/TRBV12-4	TRBJ2-5	CASAPPTKTQYF
.	TRBV27	TRBJ2-7	CASSFAPDSYEQYF
.	TRBV20-1	TRBJ2-1	CSAFHPDEQFF
.	TRBV20-1	TRBJ2-1	CSARDLPYPDNEQFF
TRBD1	TRBV12-3/TRBV12-4	TRBJ2-7	CASSLGRDRGYEQYF
TRBD1	TRBV5-1	TRBJ2-7	CASSLLGQGDSYEQYF
.	TRBV6-1	TRBJ1-2	CAGAYVGGYGYTF
.	TRBV12-3/TRBV12-4	TRBJ2-7	CASSLAPREQYF
TRBD1	TRBV5-1	TRBJ2-5	CASSVRVGTVQETQYF
.	TRBV5-5	TRBJ2-3	CASSLGLARADTQYF
TRBD1	TRBV11-1	TRBJ1-2	CASSRGGVGRGSAYGYTF
TRBD2	TRBV19	TRBJ2-7	CASSSLTSGDLLDTYEQYF
.	TRBV4-2	TRBJ1-2	CASSQDPFGLYGYTF
.	TRBV27	TRBJ1-1	CASSLRWTDTEAFF
TRBD1	TRBV7-9	TRBJ2-7	CASSLSQGHYEQYF
.	TRBV28	TRBJ1-3	CASSPSWGRVPSGNTIYF
.	TRBV20-1	TRBJ2-7	CSARGFLGTWGEQYF
.	TRBV7-2	TRBJ2-3	CASSASWGNADTQYF
.	TRBV20-1	TRBJ1-2	CSATPGGLNYGYTF
TRBD1	TRBV10-3	TRBJ1-1	CAISPDRVRSRTEAFF
.	TRBV20-1	TRBJ2-3	CSAATRGDSEQSTDTQYF
TRBD1	TRBV30	TRBJ1-6	CAWSAGQGLNSPLHF
TRBD2	TRBV7-6	TRBJ2-3	CASSLGGLAPQF
TRBD2	TRBV5-1	TRBJ2-2	CASRLAGYTGELFF
TRBD2	TRBV4-3	TRBJ2-7	CASSPARAGYEQYF
TRBD2	TRBV4-3	TRBJ2-2	CASSHGGKGGGATGELFF
TRBD2	TRBV3-1	TRBJ2-2	CASSQELAGVFAGELFF
TRBD2	TRBV11-2	TRBJ2-7	CASSLDRLAGGFYEQYF
TRBD1	TRBV5-1	TRBJ2-7	CASSRTGVLLEQYF
TRBD2	TRBV11-2	TRBJ2-4	CASSLEGVTSEGAKNIQYF
TRBD1	TRBV10-3	TRBJ1-5	CAISESRGGGQGYQPQHF
.	TRBV12-3/TRBV12-4	TRBJ2-3	CASSSRWGSGTDTQYF
.	TRBV7-9	TRBJ1-4	CASSLDPDEKLFF
TRBD1	TRBV12-3/TRBV12-4	TRBJ1-2	CASRSGTGANYGYTF
.	TRBV3-1	TRBJ2-3	CASSQPRGPARDTQYF
TRBD2	TRBV27	TRBJ2-1	CASSSIGLAIDNEQFF
TRBD2	TRBV4-1	TRBJ2-3	CASSQEAAGGSTDTQYF
.	TRBV2	TRBJ1-1	CASRWTEVNTEAFF
.	TRBV11-2	TRBJ2-1	CASSLSLASDNEQFF
TRBD1	TRBV5-1	TRBJ2-3	CASSLGKQGARDTQYF
.	TRBV20-1	TRBJ1-1	CSAREGGVDPEAFF
.	TRBV5-1	TRBJ1-4	CASSAGMGMEKLFF
.	TRBV29-1	TRBJ2-5	CSVVPIVLETQYF